This T cell receptor beta chain was retrieved from a study of human T cells and chemical hapten exposure. Study information: Subjects had 2% DPC placed on about 2 cm by about 2 cm of upper inner arm skin for sensitization. Variability of per-sample TCR yields stemmed mainly from small differences in pooled library volume.

TCRdb re-called the RACE reads through MiXCR, storing one row per CDR3 protein. The sample lists roughly 64,000 distinct CDR3 sequences, roughly 12% occurring once. Time point defined: pre-sensitization, week 0. Documented treatment: therapeutic diphenylcyclopropenone sensitization with weekly scalp DPC. In germline, CDR1 is SGHTA, CDR2 FQGNSA. V shed 2 bases and J 7 bases; nucleotides not matched to a gene: 8. This CDR3 is 15 amino acids long. This clonotype came up many times. This specimen was whole blood, taken in connection with sensitization to the hapten diphenylcyclopropenone (DPC). The origin of this receptor is a woman aged 40-49 years with alopecia areata. Some clones in this sample may be carry-over from other donors' samples. The chain has TRBV7-2 and TRBJ2-3; TRBD2 agrees at 8 bases. This CDR3 reads CASSLRGLGSNTQYF. CDR3 nucleotides: TGTGCCAGCAGCTTAAGGGGACTAGGGTCAAATACGCAGTATTTT.